These 28 T cell receptor beta chains originate from one sample sequenced in a study of blood T cell repertoires in COVID-19. Clones were read by immunoSEQ multiplex PCR, and TCRdb kept only the in-frame ones, dropping some. The sample has about 270,000 clones, approximately 85% seen once. Sequencing used peripheral blood. These receptors were obtained from a woman aged 70 to 79 with acute or convalescent COVID-19.

This clone was counted a few times. The rearrangement links TRBV3-1 (or the pseudogene TRBV3-2) to TRBJ2-7; 9 nucleotides line up with TRBD1. Germline assignment: CDR1 LGHDT and CDR2 YNNKEL (reference sequence). The CDR3 is 15 residues long. The ends lost 4 bases at V and 0 bases at J; junction bases unmatched: 4. The CDR3 coding sequence is TGTGCCAGCAGCCCCGGGACAGGGCACTCCTACGAGCAGTACTTC. As protein: CASSPGTGHSYEQYF.

V usage is TRBV10-3 and J usage is TRBJ1-1; D gene unclear. V was cut by 8 bases and J by 6 bases, with 13 bases left in between. The CDR3 contains 12 residues. The germline CDR1 and CDR2 sequences are ENHRY and SYGVKD. The CDR3 loop reads CAIRGPSAEAFF. The CDR3 DNA reads as TGTGCCATCCGAGGGCCGTCAGCTGAAGCTTTCTTT.

The chain is built from TRBV2 and TRBJ2-1; TRBD1 agrees at 7 bases. The CDR3 is 15 amino acids. V was clipped by 8 bases and J by 0 bases; unmatched bases: 7. Germline V lookup: CDR1 SNHLY, CDR2 FYNNEI. The CDR3 protein is CASGSTGSSYNEQFF. The CDR3 DNA reads TGTGCCAGCGGATCGACAGGGAGCTCCTACAATGAGCAGTTCTTC.

The rearrangement links TRBV4-1 to TRBJ1-4, with a weak D call TRBD1 (5 bases). Germline values: CDR1 MGHRA, CDR2 YSYEKL. The CDR3 consists of 17 residues. V lost 2 bases and J lost 5, with 18 bases in between. The CDR3 nucleotides are TGCGCCAGCAGCCAATTTACCGGGGGGAGAGGGAATGAAAAACTGTTTTTT. Protein: CASSQFTGGRGNEKLFF.

The V and J genes are TRBV12-3 or TRBV12-4 and TRBJ2-1; D is unclear. The V gene lost 6 bases and the J gene lost 10 bases, with 10 bases spanning the gap. This CDR3 is 11 amino acids long. CDR3 coding DNA: TGTGCCAGCAGCCCTGCCGGGGAGCAGTTCTTC. Its protein product is CASSPAGEQFF.

The chain has TRBV11-3 and TRBJ2-1; TRBD2 is a possible D gene (6 bases). The CDR3 length is 15 residues. Trimming took off 5 bases at V and 2 bases at J, with 13 bases between the two ends. Germline CDR1 is SGHNT and CDR2 is YENEEA. The CDR3 DNA sequence: TGTGCCAGCAGCCGGCTGGCGGGGACCTACAATGAGCAGTTCTTC. It encodes CASSRLAGTYNEQFF. The variable domain in full, completed from reference TRBV11-3 and TRBJ2-1, reads EAGVVQSPRYKIIEKKQPVAFWCNPISGHNTLYWYLQNLGQGPELLIRYENEEAVDDSQLPKDRFSAERLKGVDSTLKIQPAELGDSAVYLCASSRLAGTYNEQFFGPGTRLTVL.

The CDR3 nucleotides are TGTGCCTGGAGCCTAGGACTAGCGGGGGGCTACGAGCAGTACTTC. It translates to CAWSLGLAGGYEQYF. The chain is built from TRBV30 and TRBJ2-7; 14 bases map to TRBD2. The CDR3 is 15 amino acids. V trimming: 3 bases; J trimming: 3 bases; junction bases outside the gene matches: 4. Germline lookup yields CDR1 GTSNPN and CDR2 SVGIG (reference sequence).

This clone was detected a few times. The rearrangement uses TRBV4-1 and TRBJ2-6, with TRBD1 matching over 11 bases. Unmatched junction bases numbered 5, after V lost 5 bases and J lost 2 bases. In germline, CDR1 is MGHRA, CDR2 YSYEKL. The CDR3 length is 17 residues. CDR3 DNA: TGCGCCAGCAGCACGGGACAGGGGGAGGCTGGGGCCAACGTCCTGACTTTC. Amino acid sequence: CASSTGQGEAGANVLTF.

In this sample, this clone turned up many times. Different DNA sequences within this sample yield the same CDR3. This sequence joins TRBV12-3 or TRBV12-4 and TRBJ1-2; 7 nucleotides match TRBD1. The CDR3 sequence is 12 residues long. Trimming cost V 5 bases and J 8 bases; bases outside gene matches: 5. The CDR3 DNA follows: TGTGCCAGCAGTCCAGGGGGAAGAGGCTACACCTTC. Translated: CASSPGGRGYTF.

The CDR3 region has the DNA TGTGCCAGCAGCTCGACAGGAATCTATGGCTACACCTTC. Translating gives CASSSTGIYGYTF. The chain has TRBV3-1 (or the pseudogene TRBV3-2) and TRBJ1-2; TRBD1 is a possible D gene (6 bases). Trimming shortened V by 5 bases and J by 4 bases, and 11 bases separated the two germline ends. CDR1 LGHDT and CDR2 YNNKEL come from the germline V gene (reference sequence). CDR3 length: 13 residues.

The chain links TRBV2 to TRBJ1-5; tentatively, D is TRBD1 (5 bases). The CDR3 has 15 residues. V was trimmed by 6 bases and J by 3 bases, leaving 15 bases between them. Germline assignment: CDR1 SNHLY and CDR2 FYNNEI. The CDR3 sequence is CASSKSQVNNQPQHF. The CDR3 DNA sequence: TGTGCCAGCAGCAAGTCACAGGTCAACAATCAGCCCCAGCATTTT.

The rearrangement joins TRBV7-2 to TRBJ2-7; 9 bases line up with TRBD2. The CDR3 contains 14 residues. V was pared by 5 bases and J by 2 bases, with 4 bases of the junction left unmatched. Germline assignment: CDR1 SGHTA and CDR2 FQGNSA. The CDR3 reads CASSRSGGTYEQYF. The CDR3 DNA sequence: TGTGCCAGCAGCCGCAGCGGGGGGACCTACGAGCAGTACTTC.

The V gene is TRBV13, the J gene TRBJ2-7, with D perhaps matching TRBD1 (6 bases). Germline-derived CDR1 and CDR2 are PRHDT and FYEKMQ (reference sequence). V lost 5 bases, J lost 2 bases, and 16 bases lay in between. The CDR3 consists of 15 residues. CDR3 in amino acids: CASSHKSPGAYEQYF. CDR3 coding DNA: TGTGCCAGCAGCCACAAATCGCCAGGGGCCTACGAGCAGTACTTC. Full variable domain (outside the CDR3, taken from reference TRBV13 and TRBJ2-7): AAGVIQSPRHLIKEKRETATLKCYPIPRHDTVYWYQQGPGQDPQFLISFYEKMQSDKGSIPDRFSAQQFSDYHSELNMSSLELGDSALYFCASSHKSPGAYEQYFGPGTRLTVT.

This clone was found once. The chain employs TRBV27 and TRBJ1-1, with D tentatively TRBD1 (5 bases). The CDR3 runs to 14 residues. Germline CDR1 is MNHEY and CDR2 is SMNVEV (reference sequence). Between the trimmed V and J ends, which lost 6 bases and 4 bases, there was a span of 15 bases. The CDR3, as DNA: TGTGCCAGCAGCCGCGGGGGAAGTAGCACTGAAGCTTTCTTT. As protein: CASSRGGSSTEAFF.

CDR3 sequence reads: CASIARVNTEAFF. CDR3 nucleotides: TGTGCCAGTATAGCGCGGGTGAACACTGAAGCTTTCTTT. This chain joins TRBV19 and TRBJ1-1; D is unresolved. V was clipped by 7 bases and J by 0 bases, with 9 bases between them. The length of the CDR3 is 13 residues. Per germline, CDR1 LNHDA and CDR2 SQIVND (reference sequence).

The chain employs TRBV27 and TRBJ2-2; D might be TRBD2 (8 bases). The CDR3 loop spans 16 amino acids. Per germline, CDR1 MNHEY and CDR2 SMNVEV (reference sequence). Trimming removed 2 bases from V and 6 bases from J, with 16 bases in between. The CDR3 spells CASSLRGRGAAGELFF. The CDR3 DNA reads as TGTGCCAGCAGTTTAAGGGGGCGGGGGGCGGCCGGGGAGCTGTTTTTT.

This chain connects TRBV25-1 to TRBJ1-2; possible D gene TRBD1, 6 bases. The germline CDR1 and CDR2 sequences are MGHDK and SYGVNS. V was trimmed by 2 bases and J by 7 bases, leaving 14 bases between them. This CDR3 contains 14 residues. CDR3 in amino acids: CASSEPRGGSGYTF. The CDR3 DNA reads as TGTGCCAGCAGTGAACCCAGGGGCGGGAGTGGCTACACCTTC.

The gene calls are TRBV6-5 and TRBJ1-5, with D unclear. The ends were cut back, 6 bases at V and 6 bases at J, with 15 bases in the middle. Germline lookup yields CDR1 MNHEY and CDR2 SVGAGI. This CDR3 has 14 residues. The CDR3 DNA follows: TGTGCCAGCAGGCCTGGTACCCTCGGTCAGCCCCAGCATTTT. Residues: CASRPGTLGQPQHF.

The chain links TRBV19 to TRBJ2-2, with 8 bases identical to TRBD2. The CDR3 extends over 15 amino acids. With 9 bases clipped from V and 3 bases from J, the junction kept 9 bases outside the gene matches. From germline, CDR1 is LNHDA and CDR2 SQIVND (reference sequence). The CDR3 region is CASAAGGVDTGELFF. The CDR3 DNA sequence: TGTGCCAGCGCCGCGGGGGGAGTGGACACCGGGGAGCTGTTTTTT.

This chain connects TRBV18 to TRBJ2-5; 11 positions agree with TRBD2. The CDR3 is 18 residues long. Germline V lookup: CDR1 KGHSH, CDR2 LQKENI. V shed 0 bases and J 1 base; nucleotides not matched to a gene: 7. The DNA for the CDR3 is TGTGCCAGCTCACCACCGGGGCTAGCGGGGGGCTTCCAAGAGACCCAGTACTTC. Amino acid sequence: CASSPPGLAGGFQETQYF.

The V and J genes are TRBV14 and TRBJ1-5, with 8 bases lining up with TRBD1. CDR3 length: 17 amino acids. The germline V gene has CDR1 SGHDN and CDR2 FVKESK. V shed 0 bases, J shed 2 bases, and the junction held 6 bases outside the gene matches. This CDR3 is CASSQEGTGRGNQPQHF. The CDR3 DNA is TGTGCCAGCAGCCAAGAAGGGACAGGTCGGGGCAATCAGCCCCAGCATTTT.

V and J are TRBV5-1 and TRBJ1-1; D perhaps matches TRBD1 (6 bases). Germline V gene data show CDR1 as SGHRS and CDR2 as YFSETQ. V lost 2 bases to trimming and J lost 2 bases, with 10 bases between them. The CDR3 is 14 amino acids. The CDR3 sequence: CASSFGQSNTEAFF. The CDR3 region has the DNA TGCGCCAGCAGCTTCGGACAGAGTAACACTGAAGCTTTCTTT.

The chain is built from TRBV5-1 and TRBJ1-1; 8 bases match TRBD1. Germline trimming cut 0 bases from V and 4 bases from J; bases unmatched to any gene: 2. CDR1 is SGHRS and CDR2 is YFSETQ in the germline V gene. The CDR3 contains 14 residues. The CDR3 is CASSLDTGGTEAFF. Written as DNA, the CDR3 is TGCGCCAGCAGCTTGGACACAGGGGGCACTGAAGCTTTCTTT.

This clone was detected only once. The chain combines TRBV11-2 with TRBJ1-2; D may be TRBD1 (6 bases). V lost 1 base and J 3 bases, leaving 6 bases between the germline ends. Germline values: CDR1 SGHAT, CDR2 FQNNGV. There are 13 residues in the CDR3. CDR3 residues: CASSLGTDYGYTF. The CDR3 coding sequence is TGTGCCAGCAGCTTAGGGACAGACTATGGCTACACCTTC. Together with reference TRBV11-2 and TRBJ1-2, the CDR3 gives the full variable domain: EAGVAQSPRYKIIEKRQSVAFWCNPISGHATLYWYQQILGQGPKLLIQFQNNGVVDDSQLPKDRFSAERLKGVDSTLKIQPAKLEDSAVYLCASSLGTDYGYTFGSGTRLTVV.

The chain employs TRBV7-2 and TRBJ1-2; 8 positions match TRBD1. Per germline, CDR1 SGHTA and CDR2 FQGNSA. CDR3 length equals 15 residues. V trimming: 2 bases; J trimming: 4 bases; junction bases outside the gene matches: 6. Written as DNA, the CDR3 is TGTGCCAGCAGCTTAAGGGTGGGACAGGCCTATGGCTACACCTTC. It translates to CASSLRVGQAYGYTF.

V gene TRBV9 combines with J gene TRBJ1-5; D not certain. The CDR3 totals 15 residues. V lost 3 bases to trimming and J lost 0 bases, with 10 bases between them. Germline V gene data show CDR1 as SGDLS and CDR2 as YYNGEE. CDR3 in DNA: TGTGCCAGCAGCGCGACTCTTTATAGCAATCAGCCCCAGCATTTT. It translates to CASSATLYSNQPQHF.

V gene TRBV5-1 combines with J gene TRBJ1-1; TRBD1 might be the D (6 bases). The CDR3 sequence is 16 residues long. Germline CDR1 is SGHRS and CDR2 is YFSETQ. V lost 6 bases and J lost 4, with 22 bases in between. This chain's CDR3 is CASTPNAGAKGTEAFF. The CDR3 DNA is TGCGCCAGCACCCCTAATGCGGGGGCGAAGGGCACTGAAGCTTTCTTT.

The chain recombines TRBV15 with TRBJ2-2; D is unresolved. Germline V gene data show CDR1 as LNHNV and CDR2 as YYDKDF (reference sequence). Trimming took 0 bases from V and 5 from J, leaving 10 bases between them. The CDR3 is 15 amino acids. The CDR3 reads CATSRDRVGTGELFF. DNA for the CDR3: TGTGCCACCAGCAGAGATCGGGTCGGTACCGGGGAGCTGTTTTTT.